The next 29 T cell receptor beta chains were all read from a single sample in a study of blood T cell repertoires in COVID-19. Here immunoSEQ multiplex PCR was the method, and the copy in TCRdb shows in-frame clones only, minus some. Among about 240,000 clones listed, about 83% were seen once. The sample was peripheral blood. The source is a man in his thirties or forties who had recovered from COVID-19.

The chain links TRBV7-9 to TRBJ2-3, with 7 bases matching TRBD1. Per germline, CDR1 SEHNR and CDR2 FQNEAQ (reference sequence). The CDR3 runs 14 residues. J was trimmed by 4 bases and V by 5 bases; bases with no gene match: 6. The chain's CDR3 is CASSDSGGADTQYF. The CDR3 nucleotides are TGTGCCAGCAGCGATTCAGGGGGTGCAGATACGCAGTATTTT. Full variable domain (missing parts from reference TRBV7-9 and TRBJ2-3): DTGVSQNPRHKITKRGQNVTFRCDPISEHNRLYWYRQTLGQGPEFLTYFQNEAQLEKSRLLSDRFSAERPKGSFSTLEIQRTEQGDSAMYLCASSDSGGADTQYFGPGTRLTVL.

The chain has TRBV28 and TRBJ1-2; D is unclear. Germline V gene lookup returns CDR1 MDHEN and CDR2 SYDVKM. V was cut by 5 bases and J by 9 bases, with 10 bases left in between. This CDR3 is 11 amino acids long. The CDR3 region is CASSVTGSYTF. The CDR3 nucleotides are TGTGCCAGCAGTGTCACCGGGAGCTACACCTTC.

The chain couples TRBV5-1 to TRBJ2-7, with 12 positions matching TRBD1. Trimming at V came to 2 bases and at J to 6 bases, leaving 6 bases not matched to a gene. CDR3 length equals 15 residues. The germline CDR1 and CDR2 sequences are SGHRS and YFSETQ. This chain's CDR3 is CASSLAGQGAGEQYV. CDR3 nucleotides: TGCGCCAGCAGCTTAGCGGGACAGGGGGCAGGCGAGCAGTACGTC.

The chain joins TRBV7-2 to TRBJ2-3, with 12 bases matching TRBD2. V shed 1 base, J shed 6 bases, and the junction held 8 bases outside the gene matches. Germline assignment: CDR1 SGHTA and CDR2 FQGNSA. The CDR3 length is 17 residues. This chain's CDR3 is CASSLDLAGGRRDTQYF. DNA of the CDR3: TGTGCCAGCAGCTTAGATCTAGCGGGGGGGCGCCGGGATACGCAGTATTTT.

The chain combines TRBV6-1 with TRBJ2-3; maybe TRBD2 (7 bases). The CDR3 is 15 residues long. V was trimmed by 0 bases and J by 4 bases, leaving 11 bases between them. CDR1 and CDR2 from the germline V gene are MNHNS and SASEGT. The CDR3 loop is CASSEADGGPDTQYF. The CDR3 DNA reads TGTGCCAGCAGTGAAGCGGACGGGGGGCCAGATACGCAGTATTTT.

The chain couples TRBV5-4 to TRBJ1-5; tentative D call: TRBD1 (6 bases). Per the germline V gene, CDR1 is SGHNT and CDR2 is YYREEE (reference sequence). This CDR3 spans 14 amino acids. Trimming stripped 0 bases from V and 5 bases from J, with 9 bases between. CDR3 nucleotides: TGTGCCAGCAGCTTGGACAGGGAATATCAGCCCCAGCATTTT. Residues: CASSLDREYQPQHF.

The CDR3 nucleotides are TGTGCCAGCTCACCAGAACAGGATGCCTATGGCTACACCTTC. Its translation is CASSPEQDAYGYTF. The chain joins TRBV18 to TRBJ1-2, with D perhaps matching TRBD1 (5 bases). Germline values: CDR1 KGHSH, CDR2 LQKENI. V lost 2 bases and J lost 4, with 11 bases in between. The CDR3 covers 14 residues.

This clone has more than one count but fewer than ten. The chain is built from TRBV19 and TRBJ1-6; D gene unclear. Trimming shortened V by 5 bases and J by 12 bases, and 14 bases separated the two germline ends. Germline V CDR1 and CDR2: LNHDA, SQIVND (reference sequence). There are 13 residues in the CDR3. The CDR3 region is CASSARLEVPLHF. DNA for the CDR3: TGTGCCAGTAGTGCCCGTCTGGAGGTACCCCTCCACTTT. The full variable domain, in which reference TRBV19 and TRBJ1-6 provide the parts outside the CDR3, is DGGITQSPKYLFRKEGQNVTLSCEQNLNHDAMYWYRQDPGQGLRLIYYSQIVNDFQKGDIAEGYSVSREKKESFPLTVTSAQKNPTAFYLCASSARLEVPLHFGNGTRLTVT.

The chain uses TRBV5-4 and TRBJ2-3, with D possibly TRBD2 on 6 matching bases. V was pared by 3 bases and J by 3 bases, with 29 bases between. The length of the CDR3 is 20 residues. Germline CDR1 and CDR2: SGHNT and YYREEE (reference sequence). The CDR3 DNA reads TGTGCCAGCAGCTCCACTTTGGTTCCTGGGGGGAGTCGGAGAACAGATACGCAGTATTTT. Residues: CASSSTLVPGGSRRTDTQYF. Using reference TRBV5-4 and TRBJ2-3 for the parts outside the CDR3, the full variable domain is ETGVTQSPTHLIKTRGQQVTLRCSSQSGHNTVSWYQQALGQGPQFIFQYYREEENGRGNFPPRFSGLQFPNYSSELNVNALELDDSALYLCASSSTLVPGGSRRTDTQYFGPGTRLTVL.

V is TRBV5-1 and J is TRBJ1-2, with TRBD1 matching over 8 bases. Germline V gene data show CDR1 as SGHRS and CDR2 as YFSETQ. Trimming cost V 0 bases and J 6 bases; bases outside gene matches: 4. This CDR3 is 14 amino acids long. CDR3 sequence reads: CASSLGGQGNGYTF. The DNA for the CDR3 is TGCGCCAGCAGCTTGGGAGGACAGGGAAATGGCTACACCTTC.

The chain is built from TRBV5-6 and TRBJ2-6; 8 nucleotides agree with TRBD1. The length of the CDR3 is 16 residues. J gave up 1 base and V 4 bases, and 4 bases lay outside the gene matches. Germline loops: CDR1 SGHDT, CDR2 YYEEEE. CDR3 sequence: CASSRQGPSGANVLTF. The CDR3 DNA follows: TGTGCCAGCAGCCGACAGGGGCCGTCTGGGGCCAACGTCCTGACTTTC.

This clone occurred once. The V call is TRBV6-5, the J call TRBJ2-3, with TRBD2 matching 9 bases. Unmatched junction bases numbered 6, after V lost 9 bases and J lost 2 bases. This CDR3 is 14 amino acids long. Looked up from germline, CDR1 is MNHEY and CDR2 is SVGAGI. CDR3 loop: CASSRGGDTDTQYF. CDR3 nucleotides: TGTGCCAGTTCCCGCGGGGGGGACACAGATACGCAGTATTTT.

The rearrangement links TRBV28 to TRBJ1-1; D perhaps matches TRBD1 (5 bases). This CDR3 is 14 amino acids long. Trimming left V 8 bases short and J 3 bases short, with 16 bases between. The germline CDR1 and CDR2 sequences are MDHEN and SYDVKM. In DNA, the CDR3 is TGTGCCAGCTGGCGGCAGGGAATAGACACTGAAGCTTTCTTT. It yields the protein CASWRQGIDTEAFF.

This clone was recorded once. The V and J genes are TRBV19 and TRBJ1-3; D unresolved. Germline CDR1 is LNHDA and CDR2 is SQIVND (reference sequence). Trimming removed 10 bases from V and 0 bases from J, with 13 bases in between. CDR3 length: 14 residues. The CDR3 here is CATYAASSGNTIYF. CDR3 bases: TGTGCCACCTACGCAGCGAGCTCTGGAAACACCATATATTTT.

The chain couples TRBV3-1 (or the pseudogene TRBV3-2) to TRBJ1-5; D remains unclear. The germline V and J ends were trimmed by 3 bases and 1 base, with 7 bases remaining between them. CDR3 length: 14 amino acids. Germline loops: CDR1 LGHDT, CDR2 YNNKEL (reference sequence). Written as DNA, the CDR3 is TGTGCCAGCAGCCAGGGAGGGAGCAATCAGCCCCAGCATTTT. Protein product: CASSQGGSNQPQHF.

This chain connects TRBV3-1 (or the pseudogene TRBV3-2) to TRBJ2-7, with a tentative D call TRBD1 (5 bases). Germline V CDR1 and CDR2: LGHDT, YNNKEL (reference sequence). CDR3 length: 14 amino acids. Trimming shortened V by 6 bases and J by 3 bases, and 15 bases separated the two germline ends. CDR3 sequence reads: CASSLGHLIYEQYF. CDR3 bases: TGTGCCAGCAGTCTCGGACACCTAATCTACGAGCAGTACTTC.

A single count supports this clone. The V and J genes are TRBV7-2 and TRBJ2-1, with 11 positions matching TRBD2. The length of the CDR3 is 15 residues. Germline V CDR1 and CDR2: SGHTA, FQGNSA. V lost 9 bases, J lost 6 bases, and 10 bases stayed unmatched. The CDR3 here is CASSGGALVFNEQFF. As DNA, the CDR3 is TGTGCCAGTAGCGGGGGGGCCTTGGTTTTCAATGAGCAGTTCTTC. The full variable domain, with the rest looked up from reference TRBV7-2 and TRBJ2-1, is GAGVSQSPSNKVTEKGKDVELRCDPISGHTALYWYRQSLGQGLEFLIYFQGNSAPDKSGLPSDRFSAERTGGSVSTLTIQRTQQEDSAVYLCASSGGALVFNEQFFGPGTRLTVL.

This chain links TRBV7-2 with TRBJ1-5; TRBD1 agrees at 10 bases. Trimming at V came to 4 bases and at J to 5 bases, leaving 5 bases not matched to a gene. CDR1 and CDR2 from the germline V gene are SGHTA and FQGNSA. The CDR3 length is 15 residues. CDR3 DNA: TGTGCCAGCAGCTACGGGACAGGGGACTATCAGCCCCAGCATTTT. Its translation is CASSYGTGDYQPQHF.

The chain links TRBV6-5 to TRBJ2-2; TRBD2 agrees at 7 bases. The V gene's germline CDR1 is MNHEY and CDR2 SVGAGI. Trimming removed 8 bases from V and 4 bases from J; junction bases left unmatched: 4. The CDR3 is made up of 13 amino acids. CDR3 in DNA: TGTGCCAGCGGGGACTACTTCACCGGGGAGCTGTTTTTT. This codes for CASGDYFTGELFF.

This chain joins TRBV2 and TRBJ1-1, with 7 bases that match TRBD1. This CDR3 has 15 amino acids. Per germline, CDR1 SNHLY and CDR2 FYNNEI. The junction had 11 bases not matched to a gene; V was cut back by 5 bases and J by 5 bases. CDR3 sequence (DNA): TGTGCCAGCAGTCCAGGGGGGCCCTTTCTGACTGAAGCTTTCTTT. This sequence encodes CASSPGGPFLTEAFF. Filled out from reference TRBV2 and TRBJ1-1, the complete variable domain reads EPEVTQTPSHQVTQMGQEVILRCVPISNHLYFYWYRQILGQKVEFLVSFYNNEISEKSEIFDDQFSVERPDGSNFTLKIRSTKLEDSAMYFCASSPGGPFLTEAFFGQGTRLTVV.

The chain carries TRBV5-1 and TRBJ1-1, with TRBD1 identical over 9 bases. Germline values: CDR1 SGHRS, CDR2 YFSETQ. The CDR3 is made up of 17 amino acids. J was trimmed by 0 bases and V by 4 bases; bases with no gene match: 10. The CDR3 protein is CASSLLDRGNLNTEAFF. The CDR3 nucleotides are TGCGCCAGCAGCCTCTTGGACAGGGGAAATTTGAACACTGAAGCTTTCTTT.

This chain joins TRBV11-3 and TRBJ2-2, with D possibly being TRBD1 (5 bases). Per germline, CDR1 SGHNT and CDR2 YENEEA. V lost 0 bases and J 0 bases, leaving 17 bases between the germline ends. This CDR3 comprises 19 residues. CDR3 in amino acids: CASSLEPNYRRPNTGELFF. The CDR3 DNA is TGTGCCAGCAGCTTAGAACCAAACTACAGGCGCCCGAACACCGGGGAGCTGTTTTTT. The full variable domain, rest sourced from reference TRBV11-3 and TRBJ2-2, is EAGVVQSPRYKIIEKKQPVAFWCNPISGHNTLYWYLQNLGQGPELLIRYENEEAVDDSQLPKDRFSAERLKGVDSTLKIQPAELGDSAVYLCASSLEPNYRRPNTGELFFGEGSRLTVL.

The chain couples TRBV1 to TRBJ2-3; the table's D call, TRBD1, has no DNA check behind it. TRBV1 is given as a pseudogene. The CDR3 is made up of 18 amino acids. The CDR3 here is CTSSPLGLRGLGADTQYF. The CDR3 DNA sequence: TGCACCAGCAGCCCATTGGGTCTTAGGGGGCTCGGGGCAGATACGCAGTATTTT.

This chain links TRBV27 with TRBJ2-5; TRBD2 is a possible D gene (5 bases). Germline V gene sequence: CDR1 MNHEY, CDR2 SMNVEV (reference sequence). V lost 3 bases and J lost 5, with 19 bases in between. CDR3 size: 16 residues. The CDR3 DNA is TGTGCCAGCAGTTTGTACGCGGGCCAGCCCCGGGAGACCCAGTACTTC. It encodes CASSLYAGQPRETQYF.

The chain carries TRBV5-4 and TRBJ2-3, with TRBD2 identical over 9 bases. From germline, CDR1 is SGHNT and CDR2 YYREEE (reference sequence). The CDR3 is made up of 16 amino acids. Losses at the gene ends were 2 bases for V and 5 bases for J; bases not matched to a gene: 9. The CDR3 sequence is CASSLPQAGGGDTQYF. CDR3 bases: TGTGCCAGCAGCTTACCCCAAGCGGGGGGCGGAGATACGCAGTATTTT.

The chain links TRBV11-2 to TRBJ1-1; D is unresolved. The CDR3 spans 12 residues. The germline V gene encodes CDR1 SGHAT and CDR2 FQNNGV. With 2 bases removed from V and 1 base from J, the gap between germline ends came to 2 bases. Written as DNA, the CDR3 is TGTGCCAGCAGCTTACAGAACACTGAAGCTTTCTTT. This encodes CASSLQNTEAFF.

The gene calls are TRBV7-9 and TRBJ2-2; D is possibly TRBD2 (6 bases). V was clipped by 0 bases and J by 6 bases, with 11 bases between them. Per germline, CDR1 SEHNR and CDR2 FQNEAQ (reference sequence). The CDR3 has 15 amino acids. Here the CDR3 reads CASSLARRVAGELFF. CDR3 DNA sequence: TGTGCCAGCAGCTTAGCCCGGAGGGTAGCCGGGGAGCTGTTTTTT.

The rearrangement uses TRBV4-1 and TRBJ2-7, with D tentatively TRBD2 (6 bases). Per the germline V gene, CDR1 is MGHRA and CDR2 is YSYEKL. The CDR3 runs to 15 residues. Trimming took 2 bases from V and 2 from J, leaving 13 bases between them. CDR3 bases: TGCGCCAGCAGCCAATTAAGCGGGCCCACCTACGAGCAGTACTTC. Amino acid sequence: CASSQLSGPTYEQYF.

The V gene is TRBV7-8, the J gene TRBJ2-3; 8 bases line up with TRBD2. Germline trimming cut 5 bases from V and 2 bases from J; bases unmatched to any gene: 6. The CDR3 contains 15 residues. Per germline, CDR1 SGHVS and CDR2 FQNEAQ. CDR3 loop: CASSPRGGLTDTQYF. Here the CDR3 DNA reads TGTGCCAGCAGCCCCCGGGGGGGGCTCACAGATACGCAGTATTTT.